The sequence of this T cell receptor beta chain was determined in a study of molecular identifiers for immune sequencing clone quantification (dated by TCRdb to 2016 to 2018). About the study as a whole: In a replicate experiment, RNA from roughly 18,000 or 92,000 naive CD8 T cells was split into five aliquots, four of which were sequenced. This methods study benchmarked molecular-identifier clustering-based TCR repertoire sequencing (MIDCIRS) and TCR RNA copy counting, using CD8 T cells to do so.

Note on this clonotype: It has no known antigen specificity. No conserved phenylalanine or tryptophan is present at the end of the CDR3, so a read error is the likely explanation. The DNA is omitted, as the CDR3 cannot be located on it reliably, and the CDR3 follows TCRdb's listing.

The library was prepared using PCR. These reads were obtained on a NextSeq 500. Bulk TCR libraries were prepared as previously described, using TCR primers listed in Table S5. Purification of total RNA was performed with the Qiagen AllPrep DNA/RNA kit. Before analysis, reads from multiple sequencing runs of one library were combined. The authors processed their data as follows. Reads were retained only if the reads had an exact TCR constant sequence, and the retained reads were trimmed to 150 nt and grouped according to their 12-nt molecular barcodes. Reads within each barcode group were sub-clustered using a 15% Levenshtein threshold, and quality-weighted consensus sequences were constructed for each RNA molecule. Non-functional sequences were discarded, and so were lower-count sequences lying one edit away from another sequence. Barcode sub-clusters with fewer than 20% of the maximum read count were removed, based on fitting two negative binomial distributions. The public reads were run again by TCRdb, first through fastp at Q25 and then through MiXCR, and only productive beta chains were kept. Identical CDR3 protein sequences are pooled into one entry, listed with their most common genes and DNA. The V and J calls follow TCRdb's processing rather than the paper's. The sample data list 85,000 to 90,000 distinct CDR3 sequences, and 20% to 30% of these were observed just once. Jointly, the top ten make up 0.75% to 0.9% of the sample.

Broader findings and caveats from the paper: Highly expanded clone sizes could be underestimated because identical TCR molecules may share a barcode. Even against a background of around 950,000 naive CD8 T cells, spiked-in Jurkat TCR RNA amounting to a single cell's worth was reported to be detectable. The naive libraries included spiked-in Jurkat TCR RNA (about nine copies' worth), and this RNA is not part of the donor repertoire. Clones above 20 RNA copies held over 99% of molecules in CMV-specific effector cells but under 1% in naive cells. Without barcode sub-clustering, chimeric consensus sequences inflated TCR diversity; chimeras reached as high as 47%. Modeling indicated around 3.2 TCR RNA copies recovered per cell, compared with about ten by digital PCR, which implies a capture efficiency of around 31%.

Libraries of naive CD8 T cells were generated from about 19,000 to 1,100,000 sorted cells, with 10%, 30% or 50% of the purified RNA used. Naive CD8 T cells were FACS-sorted as CD8+CD4-CCR7+CD45RA+ on a BD FACSAria II into RLT Plus buffer. Detection sensitivity was tested by spiking Jurkat RNA equal to some 11 TCR copies' worth into samples containing about 18,000-1,000,000 naive CD8 T cells. CD8 T cells were enriched using RosetteSep CD8+ T Cell Enrichment Cocktail and Ficoll-Paque, and the enriched cells then underwent ACK red cell lysis. The origin of this receptor is a human donor in good health. Some libraries in this study had Jurkat cell RNA spiked in. Sequencing was carried out using naive CD8+ T cells from blood, with Jurkat cell RNA spiked in. The sample's cell subset or site label, decoded: FACS-sorted CD8+CD4-CCR7+CD45RA+ naive T cells.

The CDR3 loop reads CASSQDYKREYSTDTQCS. The rearrangement joined TRBV4-2 to TRBJ2-3; TRBD2 was called by the table and not checked on the DNA. CDR1 and CDR2 (LGHNA, YNFKEQ) derive from the germline V gene. The CDR3 spans 18 residues, counting both ends.